What follows is one TCR beta chain and its context. RNA was extracted and reverse transcribed into cDNA as the sequencing template. Clones were read by immunoSEQ multiplex PCR, and TCRdb kept only the in-frame ones, dropping some. The sample holds just over 150,000 clones, 40% to 60% seen once. This specimen comes from a study of CD8+ T cells in alopecia areata. The wider study: Treated patients swallowed 5 to 10 mg of oral tofacitinib twice daily.

This CDR3 is 16 amino acids long. Germline lookup yields CDR1 MNHNS and CDR2 SASEGT. Trimming cost V 4 bases and J 0 bases, with 13 bases left between them. This material consisted of CD8+ T cells sorted from blood, taken at week 0. V and J are TRBV6-1 and TRBJ1-3; the D is unclear. The TCR originated in a human donor with alopecia areata. The CDR3 DNA is TGTGCCAGCAGTGGCGACACTACCATCTCTGGAAACACCATATATTTT. As protein: CASSGDTTISGNTIYF.